Listed below are T cell receptor beta chains from one sample, sequenced in a study of Ad26.COV2.S vaccination and SARS-CoV-2 variants. The table came from immunoSEQ multiplex PCR; TCRdb's copy has only in-frame clones and leaves some out. The sample contains some 640,000 clones, roughly 90% of which appear only once. The sample in question was peripheral blood, obtained in a trial of Ad26.COV2.S vaccine versus placebo. The receptor source for this set is a person between 18 and 65 years old who received the Ad26.COV2.S COVID-19 vaccine or a placebo. Both conserved end residues are part of each CDR3. D genes are given only for firm matches. Size is omitted from some rows. Given values are once, few, many or a class for expanded clones.

J,D,V,size,CDR3,DNA
TRBJ2-3,.,TRBV27,.,CASSPSTRASTDTQYF,TGTGCCAGCAGTCCTTCGACACGTGCTAGCACAGATACGCAGTATTTT
TRBJ2-7,TRBD2,TRBV7-2,few,CASRRTSGESYEQYF,TGTGCCAGCAGGCGGACTAGCGGGGAGTCCTACGAGCAGTACTTC
TRBJ2-1,TRBD2,TRBV5-1,.,CASSPSSGNEQFF,TGCGCCAGCAGCCCTTCTAGCGGCAATGAGCAGTTCTTC
TRBJ2-1,TRBD2,TRBV10-1,.,CASSGAGGFHNEQFF,TGCGCCAGCAGTGGAGCGGGAGGGTTCCACAATGAGCAGTTCTTC
TRBJ1-2,.,TRBV7-8,few,CASNPWEGVGYGYTF,TGTGCCAGCAACCCATGGGAGGGGGTCGGCTATGGCTACACCTTC
TRBJ2-1,TRBD2,TRBV7-9,.,CASSLGTSPNNEQFF,TGTGCCAGCAGCTTAGGGACTAGCCCTAACAATGAGCAGTTCTTC
TRBJ2-5,TRBD2,TRBV27,.,CASRIAGEGETQYF,TGTGCCAGCAGGATAGCGGGAGAGGGGGAGACCCAGTACTTC
TRBJ2-7,.,TRBV19,.,CASRTGWSYEQYF,TGTGCCAGTAGGACCGGTTGGTCCTACGAGCAGTACTTC
TRBJ1-5,.,TRBV6-5,.,CASSYGREGPQHF,TGTGCCAGCAGTTACGGAAGGGAGGGACCCCAGCATTTT
TRBJ2-1,TRBD1,TRBV7-9,.,CASSPRQGWDEQFF,TGTGCCAGCAGCCCCAGACAGGGGTGGGATGAGCAGTTCTTC
TRBJ1-2,.,TRBV30,.,CAWRGGGDSSGYTF,TGTGCCTGGAGGGGGGGAGGGGACTCTAGTGGCTACACCTTC
TRBJ2-5,TRBD1,TRBV7-8,.,CASSPDRVQETQYF,TGTGCCAGCAGCCCTGACAGGGTCCAAGAGACCCAGTACTTC
TRBJ1-5,.,TRBV7-9,.,CASSSDGNQPQHF,TGTGCCAGCAGCTCGGACGGGAATCAGCCCCAGCATTTT
TRBJ2-5,.,TRBV24-1,.,CATSDLRQGMQETQYF,TGTGCCACCAGTGATTTAAGGCAGGGAATGCAAGAGACCCAGTACTTC
TRBJ2-1,TRBD2,TRBV29-1,.,CSVEKEGGRPFREQFF,TGCAGCGTTGAAAAAGAAGGCGGGAGGCCCTTTAGGGAGCAGTTCTTC
TRBJ2-2,.,TRBV24-1,.,CATRGATGVVGGELFF,TGTGCCACCAGAGGAGCGACGGGAGTGGTCGGCGGGGAGCTGTTTTTT
TRBJ1-6,.,TRBV10-3,once,CAITPDSHPNSPLHF,TGTGCCATCACCCCGGACAGTCACCCTAATTCACCCCTCCACTTT
TRBJ1-2,.,TRBV2,.,CASSEWQGLWYGYTF,TGTGCCAGCAGTGAATGGCAGGGCCTTTGGTATGGCTACACCTTC